The 29 T cell receptor beta chains in this list originate from one sample, sequenced in a study of cytomegalovirus exposure and HLA in healthy donors. The PCR had 60 Vbeta and 13 Jbeta primers. Profiled with immunoSEQ multiplex PCR; TCRdb holds only in-frame clones, not every one. The repertoire holds fewer than 130,000 clones, with over 60% as singletons. The material sequenced was PBMCs. The receptors originated from a female donor in good health and CMV-seropositive.

The chain has TRBV9 and TRBJ2-7; D gene unclear. The germline V gene has CDR1 SGDLS and CDR2 YYNGEE. The CDR3 consists of 15 residues. The V and J ends lost 4 bases and 3 bases respectively, with 17 bases between them. CDR3 region: CASSPIDSPGYEQYF. The CDR3 DNA follows: TGTGCCAGCAGCCCGATCGACTCTCCGGGCTACGAGCAGTACTTC.

Here the CDR3 DNA reads TGTGCCTGGAGTGCCGACAGCTCCTATAATTCACCCCTCCACTTT. Its translation is CAWSADSSYNSPLHF. The genes are TRBV30 and TRBJ1-6, with D tentatively TRBD1 (5 bases). Germline loops: CDR1 GTSNPN, CDR2 SVGIG (reference sequence). The CDR3 loop spans 15 amino acids. V gave up 1 base and J gave up 0 bases, with 7 bases separating them.

The table lists this clone with a few counts. The chain is built from TRBV7-2 and TRBJ1-2, with 8 bases matching TRBD1. Looked up from germline, CDR1 is SGHTA and CDR2 is FQGNSA. This CDR3 is built from 15 residues. Trimming removed 3 bases from V and 2 bases from J; junction bases left unmatched: 5. CDR3 amino acids: CASSFIGTGNYGYTF. The DNA of the CDR3 is TGTGCCAGCAGCTTCATAGGGACAGGCAACTATGGCTACACCTTC.

The rearrangement uses TRBV5-1 and TRBJ2-7, with 7 bases lining up with TRBD2. V trimming: 4 bases; J trimming: 3 bases; junction bases outside the gene matches: 4. Germline CDR1 reads SGHRS; CDR2 reads YFSETQ. The CDR3 spans 13 residues. The CDR3 DNA sequence: TGCGCCAGCAGCGTATCGGGGGGCTACGAGCAGTACTTC. Translation gives CASSVSGGYEQYF.

V gene TRBV7-2 combines with J gene TRBJ2-7; 7 bases fit TRBD2. Trimming cost V 5 bases and J 0 bases; bases outside gene matches: 7. This CDR3 is built from 15 residues. CDR1 SGHTA and CDR2 FQGNSA come from the germline V gene. The CDR3 here is CASSPGLSHSYEQYF. CDR3 coding DNA: TGTGCCAGCAGCCCGGGACTAAGCCACTCCTACGAGCAGTACTTC. The whole variable domain, filled in from reference TRBV7-2 and TRBJ2-7, reads GAGVSQSPSNKVTEKGKDVELRCDPISGHTALYWYRQSLGQGLEFLIYFQGNSAPDKSGLPSDRFSAERTGGSVSTLTIQRTQQEDSAVYLCASSPGLSHSYEQYFGPGTRLTVT.

This chain joins TRBV10-3 and TRBJ1-3; 8 bases line up with TRBD1. CDR1 and CDR2 (germline): ENHRY, SYGVKD. V gave up 2 bases and J gave up 4 bases; unmatched junction bases: 4. This CDR3 is built from 15 residues. The CDR3 spells CAISETGGRGNTIYF. The CDR3, as DNA: TGTGCCATCAGTGAGACAGGGGGAAGAGGAAACACCATATATTTT.

The chain carries TRBV10-3 and TRBJ2-1, with 8 nucleotides matching TRBD2. There are 15 residues in the CDR3. Germline V lookup: CDR1 ENHRY, CDR2 SYGVKD. V lost 10 bases to trimming and J lost 4 bases; unmatched junction nucleotides: 12. CDR3 sequence (DNA): TGTGCCACCCAGAGTCGGGGGGGGAATTACAATGAGCAGTTCTTC. Protein sequence: CATQSRGGNYNEQFF.

This clone has only a few counts. The chain carries TRBV14 and TRBJ1-3; tentatively, D is TRBD1 (5 bases). The V and J ends lost 0 bases and 0 bases respectively, with 18 bases between them. Per germline, CDR1 SGHDN and CDR2 FVKESK. CDR3 length: 19 amino acids. CDR3 residues: CASSQDRGTLTPSGNTIYF. The CDR3 DNA sequence: TGTGCCAGCAGCCAAGATCGGGGGACCCTTACTCCCTCTGGAAACACCATATATTTT.

This chain uses TRBV4-1 with TRBJ2-1; TRBD2 is a possible D gene (6 bases). The CDR3 covers 17 residues. V was cut by 4 bases and J by 7 bases, with 23 bases left in between. The germline V gene encodes CDR1 MGHRA and CDR2 YSYEKL. The CDR3 region has the DNA TGCGCCAGCAGCCTCATTGGAGGGAGAGGGAATAAGAATGAGCAGTTCTTC. As protein: CASSLIGGRGNKNEQFF.

V gene TRBV14 combines with J gene TRBJ2-7; no definite D call. V dropped 8 bases and J dropped 2 bases, with 19 bases sitting between them. CDR1 and CDR2 (germline): SGHDN, FVKESK. CDR3 size: 15 residues. CDR3 protein: CASSSGWSDTYEQYF. The CDR3 coding sequence is TGTGCCAGCTCATCGGGTTGGTCGGATACCTACGAGCAGTACTTC.

The chain carries TRBV28 and TRBJ2-1, with D tentatively TRBD2 (6 bases). CDR1 is MDHEN and CDR2 is SYDVKM in the germline V gene. The V end was cut by 5 bases, the J end by 5 bases, with 16 bases between. CDR3 size: 15 residues. The CDR3 spells CASSEIPRTNNEQFF. Here the CDR3 DNA reads TGTGCCAGCAGTGAAATCCCCCGGACTAACAATGAGCAGTTCTTC. The whole variable domain, filled in from reference TRBV28 and TRBJ2-1, reads DVKVTQSSRYLVKRTGEKVFLECVQDMDHENMFWYRQDPGLGLRLIYFSYDVKMKEKGDIPEGYSVSREKKERFSLILESASTNQTSMYLCASSEIPRTNNEQFFGPGTRLTVL.

The V and J genes are TRBV7-2 and TRBJ2-2; tentatively, D is TRBD2 (7 bases). The germline gives CDR1 SGHTA, CDR2 FQGNSA. The CDR3 extends over 14 amino acids. V was clipped by 2 bases and J by 6 bases, with 10 bases between them. The CDR3 spells CASSLKGGSGELFF. CDR3 bases: TGTGCCAGCAGCTTAAAGGGGGGGTCCGGGGAGCTGTTTTTT.

J is TRBJ1-4 and V is TRBV19, with a weak D call TRBD1 (5 bases). Germline CDR1 LNHDA, CDR2 SQIVND (reference sequence). The CDR3 is 15 amino acids. Trimming cost V 2 bases and J 8 bases, with 15 bases left between them. The CDR3 DNA follows: TGTGCCAGTAGTATAAGCGGGGCGCTTGGGGAAAAACTGTTTTTT. This codes for CASSISGALGEKLFF.

The chain recombines TRBV18 with TRBJ2-7; D ambiguous. The ends were cut back, 6 bases at V and 3 bases at J, with 9 bases in the middle. This CDR3 region has 12 residues. CDR1 KGHSH and CDR2 LQKENI come from the germline V gene. CDR3 in amino acids: CASSRNSYEQYF. The CDR3 bases are TGTGCCAGCTCGCGAAACAGCTACGAGCAGTACTTC.

The V and J genes are TRBV6-5 and TRBJ2-7; possible D gene TRBD2, 6 bases. CDR1 is MNHEY and CDR2 is SVGAGI in the germline V gene. The CDR3 has 13 residues. Trimming took 5 bases from V and 4 from J, leaving 12 bases between them. The CDR3 loop reads CASSTPGTYEQYF. CDR3 sequence (DNA): TGTGCCAGCAGTACCCCCGGGACTTACGAGCAGTACTTC.

This clone was detected only a few times. This chain links TRBV19 with TRBJ1-6, with 8 bases lining up with TRBD1. The CDR3 runs 17 residues. Germline CDR1 is LNHDA and CDR2 is SQIVND (reference sequence). V was pared by 5 bases and J by 5 bases, with 11 bases of the junction left unmatched. The CDR3 bases are TGTGCCAGTAGTTCTCTATCCAGGGGGCGCGATAATTCACCCCTCCACTTT. Its translation is CASSSLSRGRDNSPLHF.

The V gene is TRBV5-4, the J gene TRBJ2-5; D perhaps matches TRBD1 (5 bases). This CDR3 contains 14 residues. CDR1 SGHNT and CDR2 YYREEE come from the germline V gene (reference sequence). V lost 5 bases, J lost 0 bases, and 11 bases lay in between. The DNA for the CDR3 is TGTGCCAGCAGTCAGACAGTCTACCAAGAGACCCAGTACTTC. It yields the protein CASSQTVYQETQYF.

The chain joins TRBV20-1 to TRBJ1-2; possible D gene TRBD1, 6 bases. Trimming left V 5 bases short and J 2 bases short, with 6 bases between. Germline values: CDR1 DFQATT, CDR2 SNEGSKA (reference sequence). The CDR3 has 11 residues. The CDR3 region is CSADRNYGYTF. The DNA of the CDR3 is TGCAGTGCTGACAGGAACTATGGCTACACCTTC.

This clone has a handful of counts. The genes are TRBV6-1 and TRBJ1-4; 7 positions match TRBD1. V trimming: 1 base; J trimming: 5 bases; junction bases outside the gene matches: 10. Germline V lookup: CDR1 MNHNS, CDR2 SASEGT. The CDR3 spans 17 residues. CDR3 in DNA: TGTGCCAGCAGTGAAGAGGGCAGGGGGATAGGGAATGAAAAACTGTTTTTT. Translated: CASSEEGRGIGNEKLFF.

This clone turned up a few times. This CDR3 is CASSVGEGKSYEQYF. The CDR3 nucleotides read TGTGCCAGCAGCGTCGGAGAGGGAAAGTCCTACGAGCAGTACTTC. The V gene is TRBV7-3, the J gene TRBJ2-7; TRBD2 is a possible D gene (5 bases). The germline V gene has CDR1 SGHTA and CDR2 FQGTGA. The V end was cut by 5 bases, the J end by 1 base, with 15 bases between. This CDR3 region has 15 residues.

The rearrangement joins TRBV18 to TRBJ1-1; perhaps TRBD1 as D (5 bases). The CDR3 runs to 15 residues. The V end was cut by 1 base, the J end by 2 bases, with 11 bases between. Germline values: CDR1 KGHSH, CDR2 LQKENI. The CDR3 spells CASSPLGQINTEAFF. The DNA of the CDR3 is TGTGCCAGCTCACCACTCGGACAAATTAACACTGAAGCTTTCTTT.

The V call is TRBV7-2, the J call TRBJ1-1, with no clear D. The CDR3 loop spans 14 amino acids. Germline V lookup: CDR1 SGHTA, CDR2 FQGNSA. Deletions cut 5 bases from V and 7 bases from J, with 17 bases between. CDR3 sequence (DNA): TGTGCCAGCAGCGCACGATATACTTCGGGTGAAGCTTTCTTT. Amino acids: CASSARYTSGEAFF. Full variable domain (outside the CDR3, taken from reference TRBV7-2 and TRBJ1-1): GAGVSQSPSNKVTEKGKDVELRCDPISGHTALYWYRQSLGQGLEFLIYFQGNSAPDKSGLPSDRFSAERTGGSVSTLTIQRTQQEDSAVYLCASSARYTSGEAFFGQGTRLTVV.

The J gene is TRBJ1-4, the V gene TRBV7-9; TRBD1 is a possible D gene (6 bases). V dropped 1 base and J dropped 7 bases, with 13 bases sitting between them. The CDR3 loop spans 15 amino acids. Germline V lookup: CDR1 SEHNR, CDR2 FQNEAQ (reference sequence). CDR3 nucleotides: TGTGCCAGCAGCTTAGGAGGGGCACAGGGTGAAAAACTGTTTTTT. It yields the protein CASSLGGAQGEKLFF.

This rearrangement joins TRBV19 to TRBJ1-5; D uncertain. Looked up from germline, CDR1 is LNHDA and CDR2 is SQIVND (reference sequence). The CDR3 sequence is 13 residues long. V lost 3 bases to trimming and J lost 7 bases, with 10 bases between them. CDR3 residues: CASSMAVFQPQHF. CDR3 sequence (DNA): TGTGCCAGTAGTATGGCCGTTTTCCAGCCCCAGCATTTT.

The chain joins TRBV18 to TRBJ2-3; D remains unclear. V dropped 3 bases and J dropped 0 bases, with 4 bases sitting between them. The CDR3 length is 13 residues. The V gene's germline CDR1 is KGHSH and CDR2 LQKENI. As DNA, the CDR3 is TGTGCCAGCTCACCCCCTAGCACAGATACGCAGTATTTT. Translation: CASSPPSTDTQYF.

V gene TRBV5-1 combines with J gene TRBJ2-3; TRBD2 is a possible D gene (5 bases). The V end was cut by 0 bases, the J end by 0 bases, with 11 bases between. Germline loops: CDR1 SGHRS, CDR2 YFSETQ. This CDR3 has 16 amino acids. The CDR3 coding sequence is TGCGCCAGCAGCTTGGTGGGCGGGTCTAGCACAGATACGCAGTATTTT. It specifies CASSLVGGSSTDTQYF.

This chain connects TRBV14 to TRBJ1-2; 7 positions match TRBD1. V trimming: 4 bases; J trimming: 2 bases; junction bases outside the gene matches: 4. Germline lookup yields CDR1 SGHDN and CDR2 FVKESK. This CDR3 is 14 amino acids long. This chain's CDR3 is CASSPGQRNYGYTF. The CDR3 DNA reads as TGTGCCAGCAGCCCGGGACAGAGGAACTATGGCTACACCTTC. Filled out from reference TRBV14 and TRBJ1-2, the complete variable domain reads EAGVTQFPSHSVIEKGQTVTLRCDPISGHDNLYWYRRVMGKEIKFLLHFVKESKQDESGMPNNRFLAERTGGTYSTLKVQPAELEDSGVYFCASSPGQRNYGYTFGSGTRLTVV.

The gene calls are TRBV19 and TRBJ1-1; possible D gene TRBD1, 5 bases. The germline V and J ends were trimmed by 5 bases and 2 bases, with 12 bases remaining between them. CDR3 length equals 14 residues. Germline CDR1 reads LNHDA; CDR2 reads SQIVND (reference sequence). CDR3 DNA sequence: TGTGCCAGTAGTGTTCCGGGGGGAAACACTGAAGCTTTCTTT. Its protein is CASSVPGGNTEAFF.

This clone was seen only a few times. The chain is built from TRBV28 and TRBJ2-5; 8 nucleotides line up with TRBD1. The V gene's germline CDR1 is MDHEN and CDR2 SYDVKM. J gave up 1 base and V 4 bases, and 5 bases lay outside the gene matches. This CDR3 is 15 amino acids long. The DNA for the CDR3 is TGTGCCAGCAGTTCCCGGACAGGGCGCCAAGAGACCCAGTACTTC. It encodes CASSSRTGRQETQYF.